The clone carrying this T cell receptor beta chain was detected ten times or more. As yet, its antigen is unknown. These data belong to a study of regulatory T cells in long-lasting Graves disease. Study background: Over 5 years of antithyroid drugs with positive TSH receptor antibodies was taken to mean persistent Graves' disease.

Arm-PCR of CDR3 regions with iRepertoire HTBI primers generated TCR beta libraries. TCRdb re-called the multiplex PCR reads with MiXCR, one entry per CDR3 protein. The profile shows 400,000 to 500,000 distinct CDR3 sequences, roughly a fifth of them singletons. Overall study results and limits: Persistent-disease Graves' patients showed less TCR diversity than new cases.

Time point of the sample: persistent/refractory GD, antithyroid drugs over 5 years with positive TRAb. RNA from PBMCs was the source of the TCR library. This sample comprised peripheral blood mononuclear cells (PBMCs), obtained when the disease was refractory, from a patient treated with antithyroid drugs. This TCR was recovered from a female donor with Graves disease.

In nucleotides, the CDR3 is TGTGCCAGCAGCCCTATAGGGGTCACCGGGGAGCTGTTTTTT. This encodes CASSPIGVTGELFF. The chain has TRBV7-3 and TRBJ2-2, with D maybe TRBD1 (5 bases). Trimming shortened V by 5 bases and J by 4 bases, and 11 bases separated the two germline ends. The CDR3 contains 14 residues. The germline CDR1 and CDR2 sequences are SGHTA and FQGTGA.